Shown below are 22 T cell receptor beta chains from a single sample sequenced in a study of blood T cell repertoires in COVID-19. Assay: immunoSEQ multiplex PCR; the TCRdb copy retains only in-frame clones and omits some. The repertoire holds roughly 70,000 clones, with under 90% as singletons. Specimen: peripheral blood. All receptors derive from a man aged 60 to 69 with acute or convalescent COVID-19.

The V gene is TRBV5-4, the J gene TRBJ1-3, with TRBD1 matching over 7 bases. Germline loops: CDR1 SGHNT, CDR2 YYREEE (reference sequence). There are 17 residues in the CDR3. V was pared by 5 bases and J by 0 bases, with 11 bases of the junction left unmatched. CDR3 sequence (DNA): TGTGCCAGCAGTCGAGTGGCAGGGGGACCCTCTGGAAACACCATATATTTT. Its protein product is CASSRVAGGPSGNTIYF. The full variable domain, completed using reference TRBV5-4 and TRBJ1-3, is ETGVTQSPTHLIKTRGQQVTLRCSSQSGHNTVSWYQQALGQGPQFIFQYYREEENGRGNFPPRFSGLQFPNYSSELNVNALELDDSALYLCASSRVAGGPSGNTIYFGEGSWLTVV.

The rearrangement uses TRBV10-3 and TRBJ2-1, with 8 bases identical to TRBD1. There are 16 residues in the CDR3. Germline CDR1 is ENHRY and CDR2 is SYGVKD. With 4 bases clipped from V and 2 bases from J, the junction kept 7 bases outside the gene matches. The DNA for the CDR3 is TGTGCCATCAGTGGCCAGGGGGCGCAGACCTACAATGAGCAGTTCTTC. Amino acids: CAISGQGAQTYNEQFF.

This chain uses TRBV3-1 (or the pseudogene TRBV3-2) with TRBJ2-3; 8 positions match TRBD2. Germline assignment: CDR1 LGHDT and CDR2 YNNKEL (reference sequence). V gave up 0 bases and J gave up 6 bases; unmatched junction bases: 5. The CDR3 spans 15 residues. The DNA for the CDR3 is TGTGCCAGCAGCCAAGAGTATAGCGGGGTGGATACGCAGTATTTT. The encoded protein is CASSQEYSGVDTQYF.

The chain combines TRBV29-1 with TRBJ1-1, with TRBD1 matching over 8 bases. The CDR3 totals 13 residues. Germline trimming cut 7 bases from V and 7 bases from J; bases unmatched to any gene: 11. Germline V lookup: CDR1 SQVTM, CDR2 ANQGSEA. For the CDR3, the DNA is TGCAGCGCCAGGACAGGGAAATCTGGTGAAGCTTTCTTT. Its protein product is CSARTGKSGEAFF.

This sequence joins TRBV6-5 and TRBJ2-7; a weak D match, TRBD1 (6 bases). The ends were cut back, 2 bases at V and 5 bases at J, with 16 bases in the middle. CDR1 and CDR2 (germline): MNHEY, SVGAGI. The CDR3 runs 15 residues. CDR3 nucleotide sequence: TGTGCCAGCAGTTACGCTCCAGGGGTTAACCACGAGCAGTACTTC. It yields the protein CASSYAPGVNHEQYF.

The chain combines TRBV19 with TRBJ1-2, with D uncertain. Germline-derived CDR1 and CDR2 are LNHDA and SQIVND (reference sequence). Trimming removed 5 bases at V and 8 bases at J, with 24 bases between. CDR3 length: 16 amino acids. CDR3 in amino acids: CASSSSVVRGKNGYTF. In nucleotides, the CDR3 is TGTGCCAGTAGTTCCTCGGTCGTGAGAGGCAAAAACGGCTACACCTTC.

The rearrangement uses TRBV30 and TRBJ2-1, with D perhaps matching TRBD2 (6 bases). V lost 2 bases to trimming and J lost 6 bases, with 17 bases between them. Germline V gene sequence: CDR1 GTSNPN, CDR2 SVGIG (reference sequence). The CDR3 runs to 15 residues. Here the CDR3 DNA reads TGTGCCTGGAGTACCCCGGGACTCGGAAGCAATGAGCAGTTCTTC. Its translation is CAWSTPGLGSNEQFF.

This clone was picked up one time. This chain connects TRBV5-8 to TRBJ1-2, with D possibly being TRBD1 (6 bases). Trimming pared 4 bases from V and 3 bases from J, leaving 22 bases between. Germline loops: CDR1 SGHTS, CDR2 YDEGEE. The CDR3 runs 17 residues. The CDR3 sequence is CASSPDRTTALHYGYTF. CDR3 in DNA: TGTGCCAGCAGCCCCGACAGGACAACGGCACTGCACTATGGCTACACCTTC. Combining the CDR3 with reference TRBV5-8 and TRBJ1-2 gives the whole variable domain EAGVTQSPTHLIKTRGQQATLRCSPISGHTSVYWYQQALGLGLQFLLWYDEGEERNRGNFPPRFSGRQFPNYSSELNVNALELEDSALYLCASSPDRTTALHYGYTFGSGTRLTVV.

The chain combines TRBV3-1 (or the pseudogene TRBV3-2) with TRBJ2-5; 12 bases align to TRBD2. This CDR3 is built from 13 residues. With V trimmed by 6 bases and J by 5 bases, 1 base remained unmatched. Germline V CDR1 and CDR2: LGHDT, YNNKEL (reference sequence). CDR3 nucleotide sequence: TGTGCCAGCAGTCTAGCGGGGGGGGAGACCCAGTACTTC. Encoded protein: CASSLAGGETQYF.

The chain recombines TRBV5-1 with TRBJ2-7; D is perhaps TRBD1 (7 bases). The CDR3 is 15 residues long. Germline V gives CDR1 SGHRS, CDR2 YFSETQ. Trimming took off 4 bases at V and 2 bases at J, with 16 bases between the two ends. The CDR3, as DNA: TGCGCCAGCAGCAAAGACGCAGGGGGGACCTACGAGCAGTACTTC. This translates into CASSKDAGGTYEQYF.

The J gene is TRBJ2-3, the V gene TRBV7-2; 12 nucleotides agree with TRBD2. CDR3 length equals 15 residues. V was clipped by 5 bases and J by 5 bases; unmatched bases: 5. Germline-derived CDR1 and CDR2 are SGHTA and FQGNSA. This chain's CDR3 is CASSQPGLAGDTQYF. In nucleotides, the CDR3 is TGTGCCAGCAGCCAACCGGGACTAGCGGGAGATACGCAGTATTTT.

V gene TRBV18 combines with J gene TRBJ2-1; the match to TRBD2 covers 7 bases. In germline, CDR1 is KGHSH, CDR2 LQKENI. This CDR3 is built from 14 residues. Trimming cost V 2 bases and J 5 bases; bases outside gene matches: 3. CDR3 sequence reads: CASSPDLADNEQFF. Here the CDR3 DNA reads TGTGCCAGCTCACCAGACCTAGCGGACAATGAGCAGTTCTTC. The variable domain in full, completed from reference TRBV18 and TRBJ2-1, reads NAGVMQNPRHLVRRRGQEARLRCSPMKGHSHVYWYRQLPEEGLKFMVYLQKENIIDESGMPKERFSAEFPKEGPSILRIQQVVRGDSAAYFCASSPDLADNEQFFGPGTRLTVL.

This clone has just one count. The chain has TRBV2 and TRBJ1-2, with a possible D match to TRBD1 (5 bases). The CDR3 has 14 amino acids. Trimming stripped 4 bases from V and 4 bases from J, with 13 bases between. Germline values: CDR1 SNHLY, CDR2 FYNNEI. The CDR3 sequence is CASSGQGESYGYTF. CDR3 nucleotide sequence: TGTGCCAGCAGTGGCCAGGGTGAAAGCTATGGCTACACCTTC. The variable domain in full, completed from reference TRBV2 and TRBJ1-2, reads EPEVTQTPSHQVTQMGQEVILRCVPISNHLYFYWYRQILGQKVEFLVSFYNNEISEKSEIFDDQFSVERPDGSNFTLKIRSTKLEDSAMYFCASSGQGESYGYTFGSGTRLTVV.

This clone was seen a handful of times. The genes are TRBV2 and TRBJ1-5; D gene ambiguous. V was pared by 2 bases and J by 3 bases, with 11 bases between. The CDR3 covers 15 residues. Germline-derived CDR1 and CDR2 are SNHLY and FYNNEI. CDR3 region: CASSESGLYNQPQHF. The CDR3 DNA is TGTGCCAGCAGTGAATCGGGGTTATACAATCAGCCCCAGCATTTT.

CDR3 sequence (DNA): TGTGCCAGCAGTGAAACCCATCTGAGACAGGGGGCAGGTGGGGCCAACGTCCTGACTTTC. The encoded protein is CASSETHLRQGAGGANVLTF. The rearrangement uses TRBV6-1 and TRBJ2-6; 10 positions agree with TRBD1. The CDR3 runs to 20 residues. Germline loops: CDR1 MNHNS, CDR2 SASEGT. V shed 2 bases, J shed 3 bases, and the junction held 13 bases outside the gene matches.

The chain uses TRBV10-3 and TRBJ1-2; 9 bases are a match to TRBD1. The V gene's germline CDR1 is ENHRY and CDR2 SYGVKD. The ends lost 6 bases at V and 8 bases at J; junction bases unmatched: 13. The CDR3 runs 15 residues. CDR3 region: CAISQPGQGAWGYTF. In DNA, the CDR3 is TGTGCCATCAGCCAGCCGGGACAGGGTGCGTGGGGCTACACCTTC.

The CDR3 sequence is CAIGASNEKLFF. CDR3 in DNA: TGTGCCATAGGGGCCTCCAATGAAAAACTGTTTTTT. This chain connects TRBV10-3 to TRBJ1-4; D is perhaps TRBD1 (5 bases). The CDR3 extends over 12 amino acids. The germline V and J ends were trimmed by 9 bases and 5 bases, with 10 bases remaining between them. CDR1 and CDR2 (germline): ENHRY, SYGVKD.

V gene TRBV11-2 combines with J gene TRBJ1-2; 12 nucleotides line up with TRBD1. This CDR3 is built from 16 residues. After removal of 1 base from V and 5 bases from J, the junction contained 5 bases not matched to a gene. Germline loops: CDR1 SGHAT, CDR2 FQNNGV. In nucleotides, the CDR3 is TGTGCCAGCAGCTTAGCGGGACAGGGGGCTCAGTATGGCTACACCTTC. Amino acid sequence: CASSLAGQGAQYGYTF.

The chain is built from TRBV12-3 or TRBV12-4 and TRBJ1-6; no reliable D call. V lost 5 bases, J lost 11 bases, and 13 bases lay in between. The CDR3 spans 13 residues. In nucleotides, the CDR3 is TGTGCCAGCAGTCCCGATCCGAGCGCACCCCTCCACTTT. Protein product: CASSPDPSAPLHF.

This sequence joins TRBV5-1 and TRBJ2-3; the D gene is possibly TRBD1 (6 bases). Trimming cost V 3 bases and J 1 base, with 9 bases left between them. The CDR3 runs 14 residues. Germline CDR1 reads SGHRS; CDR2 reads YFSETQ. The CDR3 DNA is TGCGCCAGCAGCTCGGGACAACGCACAGATACGCAGTATTTT. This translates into CASSSGQRTDTQYF. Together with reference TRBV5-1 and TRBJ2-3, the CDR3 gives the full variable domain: KAGVTQTPRYLIKTRGQQVTLSCSPISGHRSVSWYQQTPGQGLQFLFEYFSETQRNKGNFPGRFSGRQFSNSRSEMNVSTLELGDSALYLCASSSGQRTDTQYFGPGTRLTVL.

This chain's CDR3 is CASSLRAGTISPLHF. The CDR3 DNA reads as TGTGCCAGCAGCCTACGAGCCGGAACTATATCACCCCTCCACTTT. This sequence joins TRBV5-4 and TRBJ1-6, with D unresolved. Trimming pared 4 bases from V and 10 bases from J, leaving 18 bases between. CDR1 and CDR2 from the germline V gene are SGHNT and YYREEE (reference sequence). This CDR3 region has 15 residues.

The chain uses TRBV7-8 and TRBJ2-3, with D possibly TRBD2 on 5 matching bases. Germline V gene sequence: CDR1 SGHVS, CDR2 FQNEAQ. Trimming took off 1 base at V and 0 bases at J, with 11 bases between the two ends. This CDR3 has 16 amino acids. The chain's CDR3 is CASSLGTGSSTDTQYF. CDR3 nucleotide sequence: TGTGCCAGCAGCTTAGGCACGGGGTCTAGCACAGATACGCAGTATTTT.